One sample yielded the 29 T cell receptor beta chains listed below, sequenced in a study of T cell repertoires in cytomegalovirus infection. One entry per CDR3 protein, called by TCRdb with MiXCR from the reads. The table shows over 120,000 distinct CDR3 sequences, with approximately 30% occurring only once. These receptors' targets are unknown. The sample in question was CD8+ T cells from cultured PBMCs, obtained from culture after CMV antigen stimulation. Source of these receptors: a human donor in good health (CMV status not recorded). Some clones in this sample may be carry-over from other donors' samples.

J is TRBJ1-5 and V is TRBV27, with D possibly matching TRBD1 (5 bases). Trimming cost V 4 bases and J 3 bases, with 10 bases left between them. CDR3 length: 14 residues. The V gene's germline CDR1 is MNHEY and CDR2 SMNVEV (reference sequence). The CDR3, as DNA: TGTGCCAGCAGTTCCGTCGGGGCCAATCAGCCCCAGCATTTT. Translation: CASSSVGANQPQHF.

This clonotype was observed a few times. This chain uses TRBV5-4 with TRBJ2-7; unclear D gene. In germline, CDR1 is SGHNT, CDR2 YYREEE (reference sequence). The CDR3 covers 14 residues. Trimming took off 0 bases at V and 1 base at J, with 8 bases between the two ends. The CDR3 DNA reads TGTGCCAGCAGCTTGGATAGGTGGTCCTACGAGCAGTACTTC. It codes for CASSLDRWSYEQYF.

This clonotype occurred a few times. V and J are TRBV18 and TRBJ2-3; 8 bases are shared with TRBD1. CDR1 is KGHSH and CDR2 is LQKENI in the germline V gene. This CDR3 spans 14 amino acids. The V and J ends lost 5 bases and 6 bases, in that order; junction bases with no gene match: 7. This CDR3 reads CASSSFGDRDTQYF. CDR3 coding DNA: TGTGCCAGCTCATCCTTCGGGGACAGGGATACGCAGTATTTT.

This clonotype was picked up many times. The rearrangement joins TRBV7-7 to TRBJ2-7, with 10 bases aligning to TRBD1. The germline V gene encodes CDR1 SSHAT and CDR2 FNYEAQ (reference sequence). The CDR3 sequence is 15 residues long. V lost 5 bases, J lost 0 bases, and 4 bases stayed unmatched. CDR3 coding DNA: TGTGCCAGCAGCGCCGGGACAGGGGTCTCCTACGAGCAGTACTTC. Translation gives CASSAGTGVSYEQYF.

A remark on this clonotype: A much larger clone lies one base from this, so it may be a read error. This rearrangement joins TRBV12-3 or TRBV12-4 to TRBJ1-2; 7 bases line up with TRBD1. The CDR3 covers 13 residues. The V and J ends lost 6 bases and 2 bases, in that order; junction bases with no gene match: 3. CDR3 loop: CASSQGQNYGYTF. In DNA, the CDR3 is TGTGCCAGCAGCCAGGGACAGAACTATGGCTACACCTTC.

The chain uses TRBV2 and TRBJ1-6; possible D gene TRBD1, 5 bases. Trimming took off 9 bases at V and 7 bases at J, with 10 bases between the two ends. The length of the CDR3 is 12 residues. Germline V gene lookup returns CDR1 SNHLY and CDR2 FYNNEI. CDR3 nucleotides: TGTGCCAGGGGGACGGAGAATTCACCCCTCCACTTT. Translated: CARGTENSPLHF.

In its sample, this clonotype was seen many times. Written as DNA, the CDR3 is TGTGCCAGCAGTCCTCCGGGACAGAACAATGAGCAGTTCTTC. This translates into CASSPPGQNNEQFF. J is TRBJ2-1 and V is TRBV28; 7 bases line up with TRBD1. The J segment lost 5 bases and the V segment lost 5 bases, leaving 6 bases of the junction unmatched. The germline V gene has CDR1 MDHEN and CDR2 SYDVKM. This CDR3 has 14 residues.

V and J are TRBV5-6 and TRBJ2-5; 9 bases align to TRBD2. Germline V lookup: CDR1 SGHDT, CDR2 YYEEEE. The length of the CDR3 is 15 residues. With 4 bases clipped from V and 5 bases from J, the junction kept 9 bases outside the gene matches. The CDR3 nucleotides are TGTGCCAGCAGCCCGGACGGGACTAGCAAGGAGACCCAGTACTTC. As protein: CASSPDGTSKETQYF.

The rearrangement links TRBV20-1 to TRBJ2-7; 8 bases align to TRBD2. This CDR3 comprises 15 residues. CDR1 and CDR2 (germline): DFQATT, SNEGSKA (reference sequence). Trimming took 0 bases from V and 4 from J; bases not matched to a gene: 8. The CDR3 loop is CSARDPYGGGYEQYF. In DNA form, the CDR3 reads TGCAGTGCTAGAGACCCCTACGGGGGGGGTTACGAGCAGTACTTC.

The CDR3 sequence: CASSRYNGLAGAGANVLTF. The CDR3 DNA sequence: TGTGCCAGCAGCCGCTATAATGGCCTAGCGGGGGCTGGGGCCAACGTCCTGACTTTC. The chain recombines TRBV7-3 with TRBJ2-6; 10 positions match TRBD2. In germline, CDR1 is SGHTA, CDR2 FQGTGA. The V gene end was trimmed by 5 bases and the J gene end by 2 bases; junction bases not matched to a gene: 12. The CDR3 contains 19 residues.

The chain recombines TRBV6-1 with TRBJ2-7; D could derive from TRBD1 or TRBD2 (5 bases each). Trimming cost V 7 bases and J 6 bases, with 10 bases left between them. The CDR3 totals 11 residues. CDR1 is MNHNS and CDR2 is SASEGT in the germline V gene. The CDR3 nucleotides are TGTGCCAGCATGCAGGGAGCCGAGCAGTACTTC. It yields the protein CASMQGAEQYF.

This clonotype has ten or more counts. V is TRBV12-3 or TRBV12-4 and J is TRBJ2-7; D is unclear. The CDR3 length is 15 residues. Trimming took off 3 bases at V and 3 bases at J, with 15 bases between the two ends. CDR3 in amino acids: CASSFGSSRHYEQYF. DNA of the CDR3: TGTGCCAGCAGTTTTGGGTCCTCCCGCCACTACGAGCAGTACTTC.

The chain couples TRBV7-2 to TRBJ2-2; D is unresolved. Germline V CDR1 and CDR2: SGHTA, FQGNSA. The CDR3 extends over 15 amino acids. Trimming took 0 bases from V and 5 from J, leaving 10 bases between them. CDR3 amino acids: CASSLAVLGTGELFF. In nucleotides, the CDR3 is TGTGCCAGCAGCTTAGCGGTATTGGGGACCGGGGAGCTGTTTTTT.

This chain links TRBV14 with TRBJ2-7; D assignment may be TRBD1 or TRBD2 (5 bases each). This CDR3 has 15 residues. Germline V gene lookup returns CDR1 SGHDN and CDR2 FVKESK. The V and J ends lost 4 bases and 2 bases respectively, with 15 bases between them. The CDR3 region has the DNA TGTGCCAGCAGCCTCCGCGAGGGGTACGCCTACGAGCAGTACTTC. Protein product: CASSLREGYAYEQYF.

This clonotype was seen a few times. CDR3 sequence: CASSLDASGYEQYF. The CDR3, as DNA: TGTGCCAGCAGCTTGGATGCTAGCGGCTACGAGCAGTACTTC. V usage is TRBV5-4 and J usage is TRBJ2-7; TRBD2 matches 7 bases. CDR1 is SGHNT, CDR2 YYREEE, per germline (reference sequence). Losses at the gene ends were 0 bases for V and 3 bases for J; bases not matched to a gene: 3. The CDR3 is made up of 14 amino acids.

This clonotype was seen a few times. This chain joins TRBV7-6 and TRBJ2-2, with TRBD2 as a possible D gene (5 bases). Between the trimmed V and J ends, which lost 4 bases and 3 bases, there was a span of 12 bases. Germline values: CDR1 SGHVS, CDR2 FNYEAQ. The length of the CDR3 is 15 residues. The CDR3 DNA sequence: TGTGCCAGCAGCTCCCAACTAGACTACACCGGGGAGCTGTTTTTT. Its translation is CASSSQLDYTGELFF.

There are many counts of this clonotype. This chain joins TRBV5-6 and TRBJ1-5; TRBD1 might be the D (5 bases). Germline V CDR1 and CDR2: SGHDT, YYEEEE. There are 12 residues in the CDR3. Deletions cut 3 bases from V and 11 bases from J, with 12 bases between. The CDR3 loop is CASSYGGSAQHF. CDR3 DNA sequence: TGTGCCAGCAGCTATGGGGGGTCGGCCCAGCATTTT.

In this sample, this clonotype turned up many times. V gene TRBV7-8 combines with J gene TRBJ1-5, with unresolved D. The CDR3 sequence is 14 residues long. Germline V gene lookup returns CDR1 SGHVS and CDR2 FQNEAQ. The germline V and J ends were trimmed by 1 base and 2 bases, with 6 bases remaining between them. CDR3 amino acids: CASSLGWGNQPQHF. The DNA for the CDR3 is TGTGCCAGCAGCTTAGGTTGGGGCAATCAGCCCCAGCATTTT.

This clonotype was counted at least ten times. The V and J genes are TRBV11-2 and TRBJ2-2, with 8 bases fitting TRBD2. Per germline, CDR1 SGHAT and CDR2 FQNNGV. The CDR3 is made up of 15 amino acids. V lost 3 bases to trimming and J lost 5 bases; unmatched junction nucleotides: 5. CDR3 amino acids: CASSFLAGPTGELFF. The CDR3 bases are TGTGCCAGCAGCTTCTTAGCGGGGCCGACCGGGGAGCTGTTTTTT.

The V and J genes are TRBV29-1 and TRBJ1-2, with TRBD1 as a possible D gene (5 bases). CDR1 and CDR2 (germline): SQVTM, ANQGSEA. The CDR3 runs 13 residues. Trimming pared 6 bases from V and 4 bases from J, leaving 15 bases between. The CDR3 loop is CSVRAAGGYGYTF. CDR3 sequence (DNA): TGCAGCGTCCGGGCCGCGGGGGGCTATGGCTACACCTTC.

There are a few counts of this clonotype. At one boundary the junction diverges from the germline segment, which might be a read error. The rearrangement links TRBV19 to TRBJ2-1; no clear D gene. This CDR3 spans 13 amino acids. CDR1 and CDR2 (germline): LNHDA, SQIVND (reference sequence). CDR3 protein: CASSIISDNEQFF. In nucleotides, the CDR3 is TGTGCCAGTAGTATAATCTCCGACAATGAGCAGTTCTTC.

This clonotype was observed a handful of times. This chain joins TRBV7-2 and TRBJ2-7; 7 bases align to TRBD2. V lost 6 bases to trimming and J lost 0 bases; unmatched junction nucleotides: 8. Germline V gene data show CDR1 as SGHTA and CDR2 as FQGNSA. This CDR3 spans 15 amino acids. CDR3 bases: TGTGCCAGCAGTCCAATGGGGGGGAGCTCCTACGAGCAGTACTTC. Translated, it gives CASSPMGGSSYEQYF.

At least ten counts were recorded for this clonotype. The gene calls are TRBV12-5 and TRBJ2-5; possible D gene TRBD2, 6 bases. Trimming stripped 3 bases from V and 4 bases from J, with 15 bases between. The CDR3 is 15 residues long. CDR1 and CDR2 (germline): LGHNT, FRNRAP. The DNA for the CDR3 is TGTGCTAGTGGTTTTGGACGGGAGATTGGAGAGACCCAGTACTTC. Amino acid sequence: CASGFGREIGETQYF.

The chain joins TRBV20-1 to TRBJ2-7; 11 positions match TRBD2. With 1 base clipped from V and 2 bases from J, the junction kept 4 bases outside the gene matches. Germline values: CDR1 DFQATT, CDR2 SNEGSKA (reference sequence). This CDR3 has 15 amino acids. CDR3 loop: CSARGLAGLTYEQYF. CDR3 in DNA: TGCAGTGCTAGAGGACTAGCGGGGCTAACCTACGAGCAGTACTTC.

This clonotype turned up a few times. The chain couples TRBV9 to TRBJ2-7; D is perhaps TRBD2 (5 bases). Between the trimmed V and J ends, which lost 0 bases and 3 bases, there was a span of 22 bases. From germline, CDR1 is SGDLS and CDR2 YYNGEE. The length of the CDR3 is 18 residues. Here the CDR3 DNA reads TGTGCCAGCAGCGTAGAGCCCCTTGGGGAGATGCGGAGCTACGAGCAGTACTTC. It encodes CASSVEPLGEMRSYEQYF.

The chain links TRBV7-9 to TRBJ1-1; D unclear. The CDR3 spans 16 residues. The germline gives CDR1 SEHNR, CDR2 FQNEAQ (reference sequence). V was pared by 4 bases and J by 5 bases, with 20 bases between. The CDR3: CASSWPNTEASTEAFF. For the CDR3, the DNA is TGTGCCAGCAGCTGGCCCAATACGGAAGCGAGTACTGAAGCTTTCTTT.

The J gene is TRBJ2-1, the V gene TRBV6-2 or TRBV6-3; tentative D call: TRBD1 (6 bases). There are 13 residues in the CDR3. Germline values: CDR1 MNHEY, CDR2 SVGEGT. Trimming removed 6 bases from V and 7 bases from J, with 13 bases in between. CDR3 coding DNA: TGTGCCAGCAGCGGGTTGAGGGGGAATGAGCAGTTCTTC. It yields the protein CASSGLRGNEQFF.

J is TRBJ1-4 and V is TRBV7-9; D gene ambiguous. The germline V and J ends were trimmed by 1 base and 9 bases, with 9 bases remaining between them. The CDR3 has 13 residues. The germline V gene has CDR1 SEHNR and CDR2 FQNEAQ (reference sequence). CDR3 bases: TGTGCCAGCAGCTTAGGAGATTCGCAAAAACTGTTTTTT. It encodes CASSLGDSQKLFF.

Only a few counts were recorded for this clonotype. CDR3 sequence: CAIVSGTEAFF. The CDR3 nucleotides read TGTGCCATAGTGTCGGGGACTGAAGCTTTCTTT. The V gene is TRBV19, the J gene TRBJ1-1; D is undetermined. CDR1 and CDR2 from the germline V gene are LNHDA and SQIVND (reference sequence). Trimming cost V 10 bases and J 5 bases, with 11 bases left between them. This CDR3 is 11 amino acids long.